A single T cell receptor beta chain is shown here with its context. The clone's antigen remains unknown. No much larger clone exists at a distance of one base, and base qualities are not known. This entry comes from a study of T cells in Graves' hyperthyroidism and ophthalmopathy (dated by TCRdb to between 2018 and 2021). Some background on the complete study: Peripheral blood samples were taken at the time of initial diagnosis, prior to any treatment. In addition, the study compared T-cell repertoires in thyroid tissue and in blood from a handful of Graves' hyperthyroidism patients. To identify TCR V-J signatures that set the groups apart, the researchers used a discovery cohort of about a hundred patients, made up of about 44 with Graves' ophthalmopathy and some 58 with stable Graves' hyperthyroidism. TCR Vbeta CDR3 sequencing of roughly 140 peripheral blood samples (fewer than 45 ophthalmopathy, around 80 hyperthyroidism and approximately 17 progressor patients) is reported in the paper. Prospective prediction of ophthalmopathy was tested in an independent validation cohort of 18 to 20 hyperthyroidism patients and approximately 17 patients who later progressed to ophthalmopathy. The approximately 98 discovery patients were randomly divided into training and test sets at a 7:3 ratio. After blood sampling, hyperthyroidism patients were treated with methimazole at a starting dose of 30 mg daily, and ophthalmopathy patients were treated with high-dose intravenous methylprednisolone. Study-level results and caveats: Most expanded thyroid clonotypes (frequency above 0.001) were also found in blood, which suggests that blood repertoires may mirror thyroid immune responses. Ophthalmopathy was separated from stable hyperthyroidism by a 13 V-J signature model, with around 90% sensitivity and roughly 81% specificity obtained in cross-validation and 80%/75% obtained in testing. In validation, the model predicted progression to ophthalmopathy a median of about 6.5 months before onset, with around 70% sensitivity and roughly 79% specificity. No statistical method was used to fix the sample size in advance, and group allocation was not hidden from the investigators.

The V end loses 5 bases and the J end loses 5 bases, and a stretch of 10 bases separates them. CDR1 and CDR2 (SQVTM, ANQGSEA) derive from the germline V gene. The cysteine opens and the phenylalanine closes a CDR3 of 11 amino acids. The only DNA kept is the CDR3, 33 bases in frame from the first base. The TCR beta CDR3 regions were amplified from RNA transcripts. A first-round RT-PCR of the TCR CDR3 used the HTBI primer set with the Qiagen OneStep RT-PCR kit. The libraries were constructed in a second round of multiplex PCR and then size-selected and purified. Libraries were sequenced paired-end with 100 bp reads on an Illumina HiSeq2000. In the source study's methods: Raw data were processed with SOAPnuke, discarding reads with adapters, uncalled bases, mean Phred below 15, or no exact constant-primer or identifier match. COPE v1.2.5 was used to merge high-quality paired reads, and clonotypes were defined as unique nucleotide sequences. MiTCR v1.1 was used to align clonotypes to the IMGT TRBV, TRBD and TRBJ reference segments. The analysis included only V-J combinations with a frequency above 0.0001, which together covered around 99% of the repertoires. The TCS score was defined as F50 (clonal expansion) divided by E x V (chaos), with BLOSUM62-based TCRdist calculated between CDR3 peptides within each V-J. Welch's t-statistics and random forest reduced 514 V-J features to 13, which were used in a naive Bayes classifier (R e1071). The Morisita-Horn index was used to measure how similar the thyroid and blood repertoires were. TCRdb handled the public reads itself, with Q25 trimming in fastp and clone calling in MiXCR, and kept productive beta chains. Each CDR3 protein appears once, grouped with its most common genes and DNA. Here the V and J calls rest on TCRdb's processing, not on the authors' analysis. Present in this sample are roughly 700,000 distinct CDR3 sequences, approximately 40% of which were seen just once. The ten biggest clones cover roughly 30% of the sample.

Graves' hyperthyroidism was defined as stable when no progression to ophthalmopathy occurred over 18 months of follow-up. Hyperthyroidism patients were newly diagnosed, had a disease duration of under 2 months, and were aged 18 to 65 years. Any patient with an uncontrolled infection, another autoimmune disease, pregnancy or lactation was excluded. Diagnoses were based on clinical symptoms, serum thyroxine and TRAb, thyroid ultrasound and orbital computed tomography. PBMCs were isolated from roughly 10 ml of fresh peripheral blood by Ficoll-Paque density gradient centrifugation. Trizol reagent was used to extract total RNA, and RNA quality was then checked on an Agilent 2100 Bioanalyzer.

This clonotype was obtained from a woman aged 40 to 50 with Graves' hyperthyroidism. The specimen was blood. This chain joins TRBV29-1 to TRBJ2-7, with the D segment identity uncertain. Read as DNA, the sequence is TGCAGCGTTCGTAGTAATAACGAGCAGTACTTC. This gives the protein CSVRSNNEQYF.